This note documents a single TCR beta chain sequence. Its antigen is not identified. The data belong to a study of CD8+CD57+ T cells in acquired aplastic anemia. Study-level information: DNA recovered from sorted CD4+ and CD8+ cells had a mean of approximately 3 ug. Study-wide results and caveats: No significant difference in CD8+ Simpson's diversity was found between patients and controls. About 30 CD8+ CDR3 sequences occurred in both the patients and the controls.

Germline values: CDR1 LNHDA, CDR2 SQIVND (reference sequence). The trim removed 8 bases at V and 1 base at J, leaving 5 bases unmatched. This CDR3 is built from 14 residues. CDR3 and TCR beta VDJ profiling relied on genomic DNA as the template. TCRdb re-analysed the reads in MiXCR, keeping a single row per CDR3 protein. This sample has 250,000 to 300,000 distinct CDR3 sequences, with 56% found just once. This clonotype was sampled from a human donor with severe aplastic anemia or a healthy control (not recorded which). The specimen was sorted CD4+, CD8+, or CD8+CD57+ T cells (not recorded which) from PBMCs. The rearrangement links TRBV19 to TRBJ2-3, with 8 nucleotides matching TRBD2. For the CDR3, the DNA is TGTGCCAGTTCGCGGCGGGAGGGCACAGATACGCAGTATTTT. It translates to CASSRREGTDTQYF.